Shown below are 30 T cell receptor beta chains from a single sample sequenced in a study of shared clonotypes between healthy human individuals. Only in-frame clones appear in the TCRdb table, and some are missing; sequencing was by immunoSEQ multiplex PCR. The data contain roughly 300,000 clones, around four fifths of them singletons. Sample: memory CD4+ T cells sorted from blood. The subset is: CD45RA-negative fraction. Receptors originate from a man aged 30 to 39 in good health.

This chain joins TRBV11-2 and TRBJ2-2; the D is unclear. V was shortened by 3 bases and J by 0 bases, with 8 bases between the two germline ends. The CDR3 runs 15 residues. CDR1 and CDR2 from the germline V gene are SGHAT and FQNNGV. CDR3: CASSLTGPNTGELFF. In DNA form, the CDR3 reads TGTGCCAGCAGCTTGACCGGGCCGAACACCGGGGAGCTGTTTTTT.

The rearrangement links TRBV18 to TRBJ2-7; 11 nucleotides line up with TRBD2. This CDR3 is 15 amino acids long. In germline, CDR1 is KGHSH, CDR2 LQKENI. After removal of 5 bases from V and 4 bases from J, the junction contained 7 bases not matched to a gene. The CDR3 nucleotides are TGTGCCAGCTCATTCCGACTAGCGGGGAGTTACGAGCAGTACTTC. This gives the protein CASSFRLAGSYEQYF. Based on the CDR3 plus reference TRBV18 and TRBJ2-7, the full variable domain is NAGVMQNPRHLVRRRGQEARLRCSPMKGHSHVYWYRQLPEEGLKFMVYLQKENIIDESGMPKERFSAEFPKEGPSILRIQQVVRGDSAAYFCASSFRLAGSYEQYFGPGTRLTVT.

The rearrangement joins TRBV27 to TRBJ2-7; 8 bases are shared with TRBD1. The CDR3 is 17 residues long. J lost 3 bases, V lost 0 bases, and 10 bases had no gene match. Germline CDR1 is MNHEY and CDR2 is SMNVEV (reference sequence). Here the CDR3 reads CASSLSFFRTGGYEQYF. The CDR3 DNA is TGTGCCAGCAGTTTATCCTTTTTCAGAACAGGGGGCTACGAGCAGTACTTC.

By sample fraction, this clone is medium-sized. Other DNA sequences in this specimen translate into the identical CDR3. The genes are TRBV6-5 and TRBJ1-2; D uncertain. This CDR3 comprises 15 residues. The V and J ends lost 3 bases and 6 bases respectively, with 17 bases between them. Germline-derived CDR1 and CDR2 are MNHEY and SVGAGI. In DNA, the CDR3 is TGTGCCAGCAGTTATAGTATAGGGCGGTCAGATGGCTACACCTTC. This encodes CASSYSIGRSDGYTF.

This clone was seen a few times. This chain links TRBV5-1 with TRBJ2-3; D uncertain. V was cut by 1 base and J by 2 bases, with 11 bases left in between. The CDR3 contains 15 residues. The germline CDR1 and CDR2 sequences are SGHRS and YFSETQ. CDR3 sequence: CASSLSGTNTDTQYF. The CDR3, as DNA: TGCGCCAGCAGCTTGTCAGGCACCAACACAGATACGCAGTATTTT.

This clone appeared a few times. The V gene is TRBV10-3, the J gene TRBJ1-2; 9 bases are shared with TRBD1. The CDR3 consists of 14 residues. Germline CDR1 is ENHRY and CDR2 is SYGVKD. Trimming took 10 bases from V and 3 from J; bases not matched to a gene: 9. CDR3 DNA sequence: TGTGCCAGCAGACCGTGGACAGGGGACTATGGCTACACCTTC. Translation gives CASRPWTGDYGYTF.

This chain joins TRBV2 and TRBJ2-1; perhaps TRBD1 as D (6 bases). Germline assignment: CDR1 SNHLY and CDR2 FYNNEI. The CDR3 has 15 residues. V dropped 7 bases and J dropped 9 bases, with 22 bases sitting between them. The DNA of the CDR3 is TGTGCCAGCAACCAGGTGGGGGCATCCGACGCTGAGCAGTTCTTC. This gives the protein CASNQVGASDAEQFF.

V gene TRBV9 combines with J gene TRBJ2-7, with D possibly matching TRBD2 (6 bases). V lost 2 bases to trimming and J lost 0 bases, with 15 bases between them. Germline V gives CDR1 SGDLS, CDR2 YYNGEE. This CDR3 is built from 16 residues. DNA of the CDR3: TGTGCCAGCAGCGTCTCGGGCCTAGCGACCTCCTACGAGCAGTACTTC. Encoded protein: CASSVSGLATSYEQYF.

This clone was counted a single time. The rearrangement joins TRBV6-1 to TRBJ2-7, with D perhaps TRBD1 (6 bases). This CDR3 is built from 14 residues. The germline V and J ends were trimmed by 7 bases and 2 bases, with 15 bases remaining between them. Germline V gene lookup returns CDR1 MNHNS and CDR2 SASEGT. CDR3 nucleotides: TGTGCCAGCAATTTAGACAGGACCACCTACGAGCAGTACTTC. This translates into CASNLDRTTYEQYF.

The V and J genes are TRBV5-1 and TRBJ2-7; 7 nucleotides align to TRBD2. The CDR3 length is 16 residues. Trimming removed 4 bases from V and 2 bases from J; junction bases left unmatched: 12. Germline assignment: CDR1 SGHRS and CDR2 YFSETQ. Written as DNA, the CDR3 is TGCGCCAGCAGCCCCCGCGCGGGAGTTGGGACCTACGAGCAGTACTTC. Translating gives CASSPRAGVGTYEQYF.

The chain joins TRBV5-1 to TRBJ2-7; 8 bases agree with TRBD1. V was clipped by 3 bases and J by 2 bases; unmatched bases: 7. CDR1 and CDR2 from the germline V gene are SGHRS and YFSETQ. The CDR3 totals 15 residues. CDR3 residues: CASSSGQQGAYEQYF. CDR3 nucleotides: TGCGCCAGCAGCTCGGGTCAACAGGGGGCCTACGAGCAGTACTTC.

The count of this clone is one. This chain links TRBV14 with TRBJ2-7; D is unclear. CDR1 and CDR2 (germline): SGHDN, FVKESK. Trimming stripped 1 base from V and 6 bases from J, with 13 bases between. The CDR3 spans 14 residues. The CDR3 region has the DNA TGTGCCAGCAGCCAAGTCCGCCGGGTCGGCGAGCAGTACTTC. This codes for CASSQVRRVGEQYF.

The chain links TRBV5-1 to TRBJ2-1; either TRBD1 or TRBD2 may supply D (5 bases each). Germline loops: CDR1 SGHRS, CDR2 YFSETQ. CDR3 length: 16 amino acids. V lost 2 bases to trimming and J lost 2 bases, with 14 bases between them. CDR3 in DNA: TGCGCCAGCAGCTTTATTTGGGACCAGCCCTACAATGAGCAGTTCTTC. Its translation: CASSFIWDQPYNEQFF.

To note about this clone: Within the sample, other DNA sequences also encode this same CDR3. This chain connects TRBV29-1 to TRBJ2-2, with a weak D call TRBD1 (7 bases). The CDR3 spans 13 residues. Germline CDR1 and CDR2: SQVTM and ANQGSEA. The ends were cut back, 5 bases at V and 4 bases at J, with 11 bases in the middle. The CDR3 DNA follows: TGCAGCGTTCGACAGGGAGGCACCGGGGAGCTGTTTTTT. Translated, it gives CSVRQGGTGELFF.

V is TRBV10-3 and J is TRBJ2-3; no firm D call. V was cut by 10 bases and J by 3 bases, with 14 bases left in between. The CDR3 has 13 amino acids. In germline, CDR1 is ENHRY, CDR2 SYGVKD. CDR3 amino acids: CATTANPTDTQYF. The CDR3, as DNA: TGTGCCACCACAGCAAACCCAACAGATACGCAGTATTTT.

V is TRBV5-1 and J is TRBJ2-5, with TRBD2 matching over 9 bases. After removal of 7 bases from V and 2 bases from J, the junction contained 6 bases not matched to a gene. Germline V gene sequence: CDR1 SGHRS, CDR2 YFSETQ. The CDR3 spans 14 residues. The DNA of the CDR3 is TGCGCCAGCCGCCCGACTAGCGGTCAAGAGACCCAGTACTTC. Translation gives CASRPTSGQETQYF.

This clone was recorded only once. V gene TRBV25-1 combines with J gene TRBJ2-7, with TRBD2 matching over 9 bases. The junction had 4 bases not matched to a gene; V was cut back by 4 bases and J by 3 bases. The CDR3 has 14 amino acids. CDR1 and CDR2 (germline): MGHDK, SYGVNS. This CDR3 is CASSGAGGYYEQYF. CDR3 in DNA: TGTGCCAGCAGTGGAGCGGGGGGATACTACGAGCAGTACTTC.

The CDR3 DNA reads as TGTGCCAGCTCACCCCCCGGACAGGCCTACGAGCAGTACTTC. Protein: CASSPPGQAYEQYF. The rearrangement uses TRBV18 and TRBJ2-7, with 7 nucleotides matching TRBD1. The CDR3 totals 14 residues. V lost 3 bases, J lost 2 bases, and 4 bases stayed unmatched. Germline values: CDR1 KGHSH, CDR2 LQKENI.

The chain joins TRBV29-1 to TRBJ1-5, with 7 positions matching TRBD1. Germline assignment: CDR1 SQVTM and CDR2 ANQGSEA. The CDR3 contains 13 residues. The V gene end was trimmed by 5 bases and the J gene end by 5 bases; junction bases not matched to a gene: 6. The CDR3 region is CSVQGGRDQPQHF. The CDR3 DNA follows: TGCAGCGTTCAGGGGGGCAGGGATCAGCCCCAGCATTTT.

The chain joins TRBV19 to TRBJ2-1, with 11 bases lining up with TRBD2. The V gene end was trimmed by 7 bases and the J gene end by 6 bases; junction bases not matched to a gene: 8. CDR3 length equals 15 residues. The germline V gene has CDR1 LNHDA and CDR2 SQIVND (reference sequence). As DNA, the CDR3 is TGTGCCAGTACTATGACTAGCGGGAAGGGCAATGAGCAGTTCTTC. Amino acid sequence: CASTMTSGKGNEQFF.

The rearrangement uses TRBV9 and TRBJ2-1; 8 bases are shared with TRBD1. V gave up 0 bases and J gave up 15 bases; unmatched junction bases: 5. This CDR3 contains 12 residues. Germline assignment: CDR1 SGDLS and CDR2 YYNGEE. The CDR3 protein is CASSVGDRGPFF. CDR3 nucleotides: TGTGCCAGCAGCGTAGGCGACAGGGGACCGTTCTTC.

This clone appeared a few times. This chain joins TRBV27 and TRBJ2-1; possible D gene TRBD2, 6 bases. The germline V gene has CDR1 MNHEY and CDR2 SMNVEV (reference sequence). Trimming cost V 8 bases and J 0 bases, with 11 bases left between them. The CDR3 spans 14 residues. For the CDR3, the DNA is TGTGCCAGCCGGACTACCGGCTCCTACAATGAGCAGTTCTTC. This sequence encodes CASRTTGSYNEQFF.

Comment on this clone: Other DNA sequences in this specimen translate into the identical CDR3. This chain joins TRBV5-1 and TRBJ1-2, with D hard to call. CDR3 size: 13 residues. Trimming left V 0 bases short and J 4 bases short, with 7 bases between. Germline lookup yields CDR1 SGHRS and CDR2 YFSETQ. CDR3 bases: TGCGCCAGCAGCTTGGGGCAGACCTATGGCTACACCTTC. Amino acid sequence: CASSLGQTYGYTF.

This clone was counted a few times. The genes are TRBV29-1 and TRBJ2-3; D is undetermined. V lost 4 bases and J 0 bases, leaving 8 bases between the germline ends. This CDR3 has 13 amino acids. Germline loops: CDR1 SQVTM, CDR2 ANQGSEA. The CDR3 region is CSVGLGSTDTQYF. The CDR3 DNA reads TGCAGCGTTGGCCTCGGCAGCACAGATACGCAGTATTTT.

The chain joins TRBV7-9 to TRBJ1-1, with D possibly matching TRBD1 (5 bases). Germline assignment: CDR1 SEHNR and CDR2 FQNEAQ (reference sequence). With 5 bases removed from V and 2 bases from J, the gap between germline ends came to 18 bases. The CDR3 runs 16 residues. CDR3 sequence: CASSPGKGRSNTEAFF. The CDR3 nucleotides are TGTGCCAGCAGCCCCGGCAAGGGGAGATCAAACACTGAAGCTTTCTTT.

The gene calls are TRBV2 and TRBJ2-3; TRBD2 might be the D (6 bases). Trimming cost V 8 bases and J 5 bases, with 11 bases left between them. CDR3 size: 12 residues. Germline values: CDR1 SNHLY, CDR2 FYNNEI. This CDR3 is CASGGSVDTQYF. CDR3 nucleotides: TGTGCCAGCGGGGGGAGTGTAGATACGCAGTATTTT. The variable domain in full, with the rest retrieved from reference TRBV2 and TRBJ2-3, is EPEVTQTPSHQVTQMGQEVILRCVPISNHLYFYWYRQILGQKVEFLVSFYNNEISEKSEIFDDQFSVERPDGSNFTLKIRSTKLEDSAMYFCASGGSVDTQYFGPGTRLTVL.

This clone was seen a few times. The V call is TRBV5-5, the J call TRBJ2-6, with D possibly TRBD1 on 5 matching bases. Deletions cut 5 bases from V and 0 bases from J, with 12 bases between. This CDR3 comprises 16 residues. Germline CDR1 SGHKS, CDR2 YYEKEE (reference sequence). CDR3 sequence reads: CASSLDSYSGANVLTF. The CDR3 DNA reads TGTGCCAGCAGTCTCGACAGCTACTCTGGGGCCAACGTCCTGACTTTC.

This clone was found many times. The chain has TRBV9 and TRBJ2-5; D uncertain. V dropped 0 bases and J dropped 5 bases, with 26 bases sitting between them. The CDR3 contains 19 residues. The germline V gene encodes CDR1 SGDLS and CDR2 YYNGEE. The chain's CDR3 is CASSVGRSEMGGRLETQYF. DNA for the CDR3: TGTGCCAGCAGCGTAGGGCGGAGCGAGATGGGTGGTCGTCTCGAGACCCAGTACTTC.

This clone has just a few counts. The J gene is TRBJ2-6, the V gene TRBV5-1; D gene unclear. The CDR3 covers 14 residues. The V gene's germline CDR1 is SGHRS and CDR2 YFSETQ. Deletions cut 4 bases from V and 2 bases from J, with 7 bases between. The CDR3 here is CASSVGTGANVLTF. The CDR3 nucleotides read TGCGCCAGCAGCGTAGGAACTGGGGCCAACGTCCTGACTTTC.

There are a few counts of this clone. This sequence joins TRBV19 and TRBJ2-3; no firm D call. The CDR3 spans 14 residues. V lost 5 bases, J lost 3 bases, and 12 bases lay in between. The germline CDR1 and CDR2 sequences are LNHDA and SQIVND (reference sequence). CDR3 region: CASSYVSATDTQYF. The CDR3 DNA reads as TGTGCCAGTAGTTACGTAAGCGCGACAGATACGCAGTATTTT.